This TCR beta chain was observed in a study of CD8+ T cells in alopecia areata. Study context: At a dose of 5 to 10 mg twice daily, oral tofacitinib was given to treated patients. The study's findings and limits: Higher clonality was seen in lesional scalp than in normal scalp, especially in alopecia totalis/universalis.

This clone has more than one count but fewer than ten. Its antigen is unidentified. After isolation, RNA underwent reverse transcription to generate cDNA as the sequencing template. The data were produced by immunoSEQ multiplex PCR, yet TCRdb's version contains in-frame clones alone and is incomplete. The table records 190,000 or so clones, roughly 62% of them present only once. Germline V CDR1 and CDR2: MNHEY, SVGAGI. With 6 bases clipped from V and 9 bases from J, the junction kept 10 bases outside the gene matches. The CDR3 runs to 13 residues. The treatment was: oral pan-JAK inhibitor, 5-10 mg twice daily. Specimens obtained from alopecia areata patients comprised lesional scalp punch biopsies and peripheral blood.

The receptor was isolated from a human donor with alopecia areata. Source: CD8+ T cells sorted from blood, taken at week 24, from a patient treated with tofacitinib. This chain joins TRBV6-5 and TRBJ1-2; TRBD1 matches at 7 bases. The CDR3 nucleotides are TGTGCCAGCAGAAAGGACAGGACTTCGCGCTACACCTTC. This encodes CASRKDRTSRYTF.